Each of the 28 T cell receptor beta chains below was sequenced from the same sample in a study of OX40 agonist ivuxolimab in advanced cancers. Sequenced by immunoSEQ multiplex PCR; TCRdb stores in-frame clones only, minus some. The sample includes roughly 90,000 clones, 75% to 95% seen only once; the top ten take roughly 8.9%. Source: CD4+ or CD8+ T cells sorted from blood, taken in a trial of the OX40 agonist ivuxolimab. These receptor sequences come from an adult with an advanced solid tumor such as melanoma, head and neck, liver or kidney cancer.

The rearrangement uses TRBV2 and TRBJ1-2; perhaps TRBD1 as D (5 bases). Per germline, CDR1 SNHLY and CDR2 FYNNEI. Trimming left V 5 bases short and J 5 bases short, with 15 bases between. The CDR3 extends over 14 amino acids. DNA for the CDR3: TGTGCCAGCAGTCCGGGGACCCAACTATATGGCTACACCTTC. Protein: CASSPGTQLYGYTF.

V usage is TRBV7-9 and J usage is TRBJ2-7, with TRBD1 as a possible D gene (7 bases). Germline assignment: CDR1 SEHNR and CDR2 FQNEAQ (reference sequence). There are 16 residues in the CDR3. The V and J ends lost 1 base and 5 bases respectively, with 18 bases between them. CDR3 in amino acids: CASSLGGLWRGHEQYF. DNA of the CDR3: TGTGCCAGCAGCTTAGGGGGCCTATGGAGGGGGCACGAGCAGTACTTC.

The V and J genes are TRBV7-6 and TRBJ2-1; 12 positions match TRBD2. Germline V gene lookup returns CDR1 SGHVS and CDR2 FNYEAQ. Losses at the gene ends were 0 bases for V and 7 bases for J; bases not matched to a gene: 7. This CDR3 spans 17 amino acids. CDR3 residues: CASSLARLAGVLNEQFF. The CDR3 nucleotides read TGTGCCAGCAGCTTAGCAAGACTAGCGGGAGTACTTAATGAGCAGTTCTTC.

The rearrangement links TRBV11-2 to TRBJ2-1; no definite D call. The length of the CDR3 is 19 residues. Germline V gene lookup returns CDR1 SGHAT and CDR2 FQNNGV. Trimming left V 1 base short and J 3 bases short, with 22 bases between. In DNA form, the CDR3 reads TGTGCCAGCAGCTTAGTTGAATTGTGGGCTAGGCCCAACTACAATGAGCAGTTCTTC. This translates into CASSLVELWARPNYNEQFF.

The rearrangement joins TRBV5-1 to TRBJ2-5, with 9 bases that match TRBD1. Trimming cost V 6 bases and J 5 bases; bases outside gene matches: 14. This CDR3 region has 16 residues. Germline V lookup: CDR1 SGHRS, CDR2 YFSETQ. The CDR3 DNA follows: TGCGCCAGCACCCCTAGGACAGGGGAGGAATGCGAGACCCAGTACTTC. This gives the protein CASTPRTGEECETQYF.

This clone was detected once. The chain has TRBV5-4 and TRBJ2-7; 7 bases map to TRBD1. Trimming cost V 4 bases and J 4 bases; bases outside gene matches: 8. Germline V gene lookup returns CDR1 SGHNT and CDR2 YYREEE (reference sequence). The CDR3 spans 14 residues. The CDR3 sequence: CASSVGGQAYEQYF. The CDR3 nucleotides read TGTGCCAGCAGCGTAGGTGGACAGGCATACGAGCAGTACTTC.

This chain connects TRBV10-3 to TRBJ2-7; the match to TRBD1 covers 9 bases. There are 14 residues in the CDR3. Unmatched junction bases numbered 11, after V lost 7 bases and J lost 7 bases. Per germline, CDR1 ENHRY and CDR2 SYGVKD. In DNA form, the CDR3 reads TGTGCCATCACTCCGGGACAGGGTTCTGGGGAGCAGTACTTC. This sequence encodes CAITPGQGSGEQYF.

CDR3 amino acids: CASSDKGDSYNEQFF. The CDR3 coding sequence is TGTGCCAGCAGTGACAAGGGGGACTCCTACAATGAGCAGTTCTTC. The chain links TRBV6-4 to TRBJ2-1; perhaps TRBD1 as D (6 bases). The V gene lost 2 bases and the J gene lost 0 bases, with 8 bases spanning the gap. This CDR3 spans 15 amino acids. Germline V gives CDR1 MRHNA, CDR2 SNTAGT.

CDR3 protein: CASSYLAGYEQYF. For the CDR3, the DNA is TGTGCCAGCAGTTATCTAGCGGGTTACGAGCAGTACTTC. The chain employs TRBV6-4 and TRBJ2-7, with 8 positions matching TRBD2. CDR1 and CDR2 from the germline V gene are MRHNA and SNTAGT. The V gene end was trimmed by 5 bases and the J gene end by 4 bases; junction bases not matched to a gene: 4. This CDR3 has 13 amino acids.

The CDR3 sequence is CASSLTGTTNEKLFF. The DNA for the CDR3 is TGTGCCAGCAGTCTAACCGGGACAACTAATGAAAAACTGTTTTTT. The rearrangement links TRBV2 to TRBJ1-4; D remains ambiguous. The V end lost 5 bases, the J end lost 0 bases, and 10 bases lay between the germline ends. Germline-derived CDR1 and CDR2 are SNHLY and FYNNEI. CDR3 length: 15 residues.

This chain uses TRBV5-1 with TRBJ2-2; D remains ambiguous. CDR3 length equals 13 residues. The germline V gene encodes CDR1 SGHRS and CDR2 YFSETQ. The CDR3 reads CATRLAGTGELFF. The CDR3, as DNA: TGCGCAACACGACTGGCAGGCACCGGGGAGCTGTTTTTT.

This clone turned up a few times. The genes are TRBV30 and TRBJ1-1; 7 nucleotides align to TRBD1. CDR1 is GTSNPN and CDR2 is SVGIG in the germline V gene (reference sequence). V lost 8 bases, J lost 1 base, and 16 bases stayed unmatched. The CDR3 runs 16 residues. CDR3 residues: CAGNSGQAMRNTEAFF. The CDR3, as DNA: TGTGCCGGAAACTCCGGACAGGCAATGAGGAACACTGAAGCTTTCTTT.

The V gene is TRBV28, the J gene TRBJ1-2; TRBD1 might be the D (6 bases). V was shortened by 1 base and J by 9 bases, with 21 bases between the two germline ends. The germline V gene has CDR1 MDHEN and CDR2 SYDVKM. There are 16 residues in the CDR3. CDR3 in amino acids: CASSLFMGGAAGSYTF. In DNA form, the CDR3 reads TGTGCCAGCAGTTTATTTATGGGGGGGGCGGCGGGTAGCTACACCTTC.

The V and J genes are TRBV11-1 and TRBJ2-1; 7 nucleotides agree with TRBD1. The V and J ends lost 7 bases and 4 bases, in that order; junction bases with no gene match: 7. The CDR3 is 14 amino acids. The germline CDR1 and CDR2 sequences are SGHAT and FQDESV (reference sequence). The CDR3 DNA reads TGTGCCAGCATCGGGACAGAAAAATACAATGAGCAGTTCTTC. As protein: CASIGTEKYNEQFF.

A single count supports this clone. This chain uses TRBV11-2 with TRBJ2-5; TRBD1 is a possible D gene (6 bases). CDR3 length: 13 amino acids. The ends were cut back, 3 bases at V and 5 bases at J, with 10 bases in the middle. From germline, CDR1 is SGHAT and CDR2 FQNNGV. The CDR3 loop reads CASSFWQGETQYF. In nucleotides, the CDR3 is TGTGCCAGCAGCTTCTGGCAGGGGGAGACCCAGTACTTC. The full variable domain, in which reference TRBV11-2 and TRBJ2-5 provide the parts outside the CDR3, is EAGVAQSPRYKIIEKRQSVAFWCNPISGHATLYWYQQILGQGPKLLIQFQNNGVVDDSQLPKDRFSAERLKGVDSTLKIQPAKLEDSAVYLCASSFWQGETQYFGPGTRLLVL.

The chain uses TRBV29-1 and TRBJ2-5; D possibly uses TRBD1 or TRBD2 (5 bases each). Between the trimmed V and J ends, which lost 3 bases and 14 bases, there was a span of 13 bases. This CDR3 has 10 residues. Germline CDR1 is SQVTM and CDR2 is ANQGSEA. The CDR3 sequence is CSVERQGVYF. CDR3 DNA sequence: TGCAGCGTTGAGAGGCAGGGAGTATACTTC.

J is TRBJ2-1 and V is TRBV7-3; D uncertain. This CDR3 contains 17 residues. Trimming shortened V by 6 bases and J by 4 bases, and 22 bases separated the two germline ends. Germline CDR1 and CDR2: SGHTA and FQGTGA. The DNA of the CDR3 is TGTGCCAGCAGTTCTGGTCGTACAAGGGCATCATACAATGAGCAGTTCTTC. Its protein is CASSSGRTRASYNEQFF.

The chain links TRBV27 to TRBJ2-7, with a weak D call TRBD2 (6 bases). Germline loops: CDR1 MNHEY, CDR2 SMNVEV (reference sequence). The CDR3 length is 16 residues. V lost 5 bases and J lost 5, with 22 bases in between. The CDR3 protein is CASSPIDGGLTHEQYF. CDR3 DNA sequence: TGTGCCAGCAGTCCCATTGATGGGGGACTCACCCACGAGCAGTACTTC.

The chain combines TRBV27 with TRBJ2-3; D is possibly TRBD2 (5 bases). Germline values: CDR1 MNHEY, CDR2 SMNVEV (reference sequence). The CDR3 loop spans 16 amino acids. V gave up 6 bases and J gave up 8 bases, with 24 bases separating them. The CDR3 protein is CASSRPGRGQTSTQYF. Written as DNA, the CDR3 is TGTGCCAGCAGCAGACCCGGTCGGGGTCAAACCTCTACGCAGTATTTT.

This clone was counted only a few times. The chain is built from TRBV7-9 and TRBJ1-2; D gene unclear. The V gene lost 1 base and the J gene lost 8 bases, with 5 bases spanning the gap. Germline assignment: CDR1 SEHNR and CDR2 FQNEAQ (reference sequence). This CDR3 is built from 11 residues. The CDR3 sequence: CASSLDFGYTF. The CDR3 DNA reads TGTGCCAGCAGCTTAGATTTCGGCTACACCTTC.

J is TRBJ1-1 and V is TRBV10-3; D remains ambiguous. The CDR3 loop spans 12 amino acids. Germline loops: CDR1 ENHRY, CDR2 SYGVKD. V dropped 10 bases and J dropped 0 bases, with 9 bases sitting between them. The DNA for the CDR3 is TGTGCCACTCGACGGTTGAACACTGAAGCTTTCTTT. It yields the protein CATRRLNTEAFF.

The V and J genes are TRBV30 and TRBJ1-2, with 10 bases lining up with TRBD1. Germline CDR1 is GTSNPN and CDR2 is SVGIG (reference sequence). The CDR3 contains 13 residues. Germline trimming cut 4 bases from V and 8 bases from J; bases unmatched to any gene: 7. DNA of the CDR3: TGTGCCTGGACTCGACAGGGGGCGGAGGGCTACACCTTC. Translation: CAWTRQGAEGYTF. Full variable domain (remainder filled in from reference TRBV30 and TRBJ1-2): SQTIHQWPATLVQPVGSPLSLECTVEGTSNPNLYWYRQAAGRGLQLLFYSVGIGQISSEVPQNLSASRPQDRQFILSSKKLLLSDSGFYLCAWTRQGAEGYTFGSGTRLTVV.

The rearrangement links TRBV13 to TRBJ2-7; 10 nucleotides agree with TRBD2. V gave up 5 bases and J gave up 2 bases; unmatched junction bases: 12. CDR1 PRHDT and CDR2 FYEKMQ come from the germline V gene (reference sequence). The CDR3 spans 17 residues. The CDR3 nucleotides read TGTGCCAGCAGCCCGAGGGAGGGAGCGGGAGGGCCCTACGAGCAGTACTTC. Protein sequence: CASSPREGAGGPYEQYF.

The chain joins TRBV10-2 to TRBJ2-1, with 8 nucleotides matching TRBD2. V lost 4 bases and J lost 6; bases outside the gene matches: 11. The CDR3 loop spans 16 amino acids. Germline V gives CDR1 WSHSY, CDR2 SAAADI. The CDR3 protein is CASSAGAGAVSNEQFF. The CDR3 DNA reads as TGCGCCAGCAGTGCGGGAGCGGGAGCGGTAAGCAATGAGCAGTTCTTC.

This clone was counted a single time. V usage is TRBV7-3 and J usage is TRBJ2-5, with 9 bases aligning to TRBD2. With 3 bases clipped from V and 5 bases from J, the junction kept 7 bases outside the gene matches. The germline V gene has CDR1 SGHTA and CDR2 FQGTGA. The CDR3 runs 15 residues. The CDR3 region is CASSLGASGMETQYF. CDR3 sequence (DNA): TGTGCCAGCAGCTTGGGTGCTAGCGGGATGGAGACCCAGTACTTC.

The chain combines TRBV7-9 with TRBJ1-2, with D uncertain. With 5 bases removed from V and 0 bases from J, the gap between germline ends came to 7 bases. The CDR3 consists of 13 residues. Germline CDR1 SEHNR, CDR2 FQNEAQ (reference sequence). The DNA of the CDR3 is TGTGCCAGCAGCCCTTATACTAACTATGGCTACACCTTC. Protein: CASSPYTNYGYTF.

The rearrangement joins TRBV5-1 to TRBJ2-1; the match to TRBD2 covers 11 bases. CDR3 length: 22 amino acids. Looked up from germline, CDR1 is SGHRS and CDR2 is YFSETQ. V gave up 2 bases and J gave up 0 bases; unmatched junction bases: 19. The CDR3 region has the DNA TGCGCCAGCAGCTTTCGTAGCGGGAGGGCGCATTCATCTCCGAGCTCCTACAATGAGCAGTTCTTC. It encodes CASSFRSGRAHSSPSSYNEQFF.

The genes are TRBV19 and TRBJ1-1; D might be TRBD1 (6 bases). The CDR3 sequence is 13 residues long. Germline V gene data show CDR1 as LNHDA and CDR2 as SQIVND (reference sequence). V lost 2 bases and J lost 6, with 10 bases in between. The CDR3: CASSIQGRAEAFF. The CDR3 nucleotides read TGTGCCAGTAGTATACAGGGGCGCGCTGAAGCTTTCTTT.